The T cell receptor (beta chain) under discussion was sequenced for a study of shared clonotypes between healthy human individuals. Regarding the study as a whole: Generation probabilities of non-shared clonotypes were lower (relative to those shared by all four donors). Clonotype sharing across donors was expected to vary with sequencing depth. Despite large depth, rarefaction showed incomplete sorted-subset sequencing.

Comment on this clone: Its target is unknown.

Looked up from germline, CDR1 is SEHNR and CDR2 is FQNEAQ (reference sequence). Trimming took 10 bases from V and 0 from J, leaving 12 bases between them. The CDR3 has 14 amino acids. The data were produced by immunoSEQ multiplex PCR, yet TCRdb's version contains in-frame clones alone and is incomplete. Of 2,500,000 or so clones listed, roughly 90% are singletons. V and J are TRBV7-9 and TRBJ1-4; no firm D call. This sequence originates from a man aged 18-30 years in good health. Some clones in this sample may be carry-over from other donors' samples. Sequences were obtained from naive CD4+ T cells from PBMCs. Subset indicated: CD45RA+ positively selected. CDR3: CATLSQATNEKLFF. As DNA, the CDR3 is TGTGCCACGCTGTCGCAGGCAACTAATGAAAAACTGTTTTTT.